The rows below give T cell receptor beta chains drawn from one sample of a study of early T cells in non-severe SARS-CoV-2 infection. TCRdb re-analysed the 5' RACE reads in MiXCR, keeping a single row per CDR3 protein. The sample records approximately 23,000 distinct CDR3 sequences, almost 4.5% being singletons. Specimen: whole blood. The origin of the receptors is an adult who was a healthcare worker with PCR-confirmed SARS-CoV-2 infection or an uninfected control (not recorded which). CDR3s include the opening cysteine and the closing phenylalanine or tryptophan. The D gene is left open where the match is weak. Clone size is shown for a subset of rows, as once, few, many or a class of expanded clone.

>.|TRBV6-5|TRBJ1-3|many
CASSYSMGGSSGNTIYF
TGTGCCAGCAGTTACTCGATGGGGGGAAGCTCTGGAAACACCATATATTTT
>.|TRBV20-1|TRBJ2-2|many
CSARVGGRSNTGELFF
TGCAGTGCTAGAGTGGGCGGGCGCTCGAACACCGGGGAGCTGTTTTTT
>TRBD1|TRBV3-1|TRBJ1-6|many
CASSSGTANSPLHF
TGTGCCAGCAGCTCCGGGACAGCAAATTCACCCCTCCACTTT
>TRBD1|TRBV28|TRBJ2-2|many
CASSFRDRGSGELFF
TGTGCCAGCAGTTTTCGGGACAGGGGGTCCGGGGAGCTGTTTTTT
>.|TRBV4-1|TRBJ1-1|many
CASRGRAPPEAFF
TGCGCCAGCAGGGGCAGGGCACCCCCTGAAGCTTTCTTT
>.|TRBV7-2|TRBJ2-1|few
CASSLGMIGEQFF
TGTGCCAGCAGCTTAGGAATGATCGGTGAGCAGTTCTTC
>TRBD1|TRBV28|TRBJ1-2|many
CASSLWDRSNYGYTF
TGTGCCAGCAGTCTCTGGGACAGGTCTAACTATGGCTACACCTTC
>TRBD2|TRBV13|TRBJ2-1|many
CASSASGGITVSYNEQFF
TGTGCCAGCAGCGCTAGCGGGGGTATTACGGTCTCCTACAATGAGCAGTTCTTC
>TRBD2|TRBV6-2/TRBV6-3|TRBJ2-1|many
CASGTSSYNEQFF
TGTGCCAGCGGGACTAGCTCCTACAATGAGCAGTTCTTC
>.|TRBV25-1|TRBJ2-2|many
CASIASWTGELFF
TGTGCCAGCATTGCGTCCTGGACCGGGGAGCTGTTTTTT
>.|TRBV20-1|TRBJ1-2|many
CSARDRVGKTYGYTF
TGCAGTGCTAGAGATCGAGTCGGGAAGACTTATGGCTACACCTTC
>TRBD2|TRBV6-5|TRBJ2-1|medium-sized
CASKSGGRNEQFF
TGTGCCAGCAAGAGCGGGGGGCGGAATGAGCAGTTCTTC
>.|TRBV30|TRBJ2-7|few
CAWSPVSYEQYF
TGTGCCTGGAGCCCAGTGTCCTACGAGCAGTACTTC
>TRBD1|TRBV4-1|TRBJ2-7|many
CASSQQQGIYEQYF
TGCGCCAGCAGCCAGCAACAGGGGATCTACGAGCAGTACTTC
>.|TRBV10-3|TRBJ1-1|many
CAIGRDRMNTEAFF
TGTGCCATCGGGAGAGACAGAATGAACACTGAAGCTTTCTTT
>.|TRBV20-1|TRBJ1-1|many
CSAAGAWEAFF
TGCAGTGCTGCAGGGGCATGGGAAGCTTTCTTT
>.|TRBV7-9|TRBJ2-5|many
CASSLGAVVQETQYF
TGTGCCAGCAGCTTAGGGGCAGTGGTCCAAGAGACCCAGTACTTC
>TRBD1|TRBV28|TRBJ1-5|many
CASSLQTGGAGYGNQPQHF
TGTGCCAGCAGTTTACAGACAGGGGGCGCGGGTTATGGCAATCAGCCCCAGCATTTT
>.|TRBV4-1|TRBJ2-2|many
CASSLFPGADGELFF
TGCGCCAGCAGCCTCTTTCCGGGGGCCGACGGGGAGCTGTTTTTT
>.|TRBV11-3|TRBJ2-5|many
CASSLGRTANQETQYF
TGTGCCAGCAGCTTAGGTAGGACAGCGAATCAAGAGACCCAGTACTTC
>.|TRBV15|TRBJ1-1|few
CATSRVVAGYGEAFF
TGTGCCACCAGCAGAGTGGTGGCAGGGTATGGTGAAGCTTTCTTT
>TRBD2|TRBV12-3/TRBV12-4|TRBJ2-2|.
CASRSGGQNTGELFF
TGTGCCAGCAGGAGCGGGGGGCAAAACACCGGGGAGCTGTTTTTT
>.|TRBV3-1|TRBJ2-7|few
CASSQKGDTAYEQYF
TGTGCCAGCAGCCAGAAGGGGGACACAGCCTACGAGCAGTACTTC
>.|TRBV12-2|TRBJ1-6|many
CASRLEVLSSGDNSPLHF
TGTGCAAGTCGCTTAGAGGTATTATCTTCCGGGGATAATTCACCCCTCCACTTT
>.|TRBV27|TRBJ2-3|many
CASSLTLDPTDTQYF
TGTGCCAGCAGTTTAACCCTAGACCCCACAGATACGCAGTATTTT
>.|TRBV12-3/TRBV12-4|TRBJ2-6|many
CASTPWTGGANVLTF
TGTGCCAGCACTCCTTGGACGGGTGGGGCCAACGTCCTGACTTTC
>.|TRBV12-3/TRBV12-4|TRBJ1-6|many
CASSSGNGYNSPLHF
TGTGCCAGCAGTTCGGGGAACGGTTATAATTCACCCCTCCACTTT
>TRBD1|TRBV4-3|TRBJ1-5|many
CASSQGQGSGQPQHF
TGCGCCAGCAGCCAAGGACAGGGATCGGGTCAGCCCCAGCATTTT
>.|TRBV28|TRBJ2-3|many
CASSSPPIGAPTDTQYF
TGTGCCAGCAGTTCCCCCCCTATTGGAGCACCCACAGATACGCAGTATTTT
>TRBD1|TRBV27|TRBJ2-7|many
CASSQKGARRLTAYEQYF
TGTGCCAGCAGTCAGAAGGGGGCGCGTCGACTGACAGCCTACGAGCAGTACTTC
>.|TRBV30|TRBJ1-6|many
CAWIGLQGLNSPLHF
TGTGCCTGGATCGGGTTGCAGGGACTAAATTCACCCCTCCACTTT